The TCR beta chain described here comes from a study of blood T cell repertoires in COVID-19. Whole-study context: The study drew acute and convalescent COVID-19 samples from the United States, Italy and Spain.

This study enrolled people aged roughly 18 to 89 from about two dozen US geographic areas. Under the authors' procedure: Scientists estimated how many nucleated cells there were by amplifying reference gene primers. Data came from immunoSEQ multiplex PCR; TCRdb stores just in-frame clones and leaves some out. V and J calls and clone size come straight from that table; D and trimming were deduced from the DNA. The table shows some 140,000 clones, with more than 70% occurring only once. The CDR3 extends over 14 amino acids. Germline V gives CDR1 LGHNA, CDR2 YSLEER. V was clipped by 3 bases and J by 3 bases, with 9 bases between them.

The sequenced sample was PBMCs or T cells enriched from blood (not recorded which). The clonotype comes from a man between 40 and 49 years old with acute COVID-19. The chain joins TRBV4-3 to TRBJ2-1; a possible D gene is TRBD1 (5 bases). This CDR3 is CASSQVDSYNEQFF. The CDR3 nucleotides are TGCGCCAGCAGCCAGGTTGACAGCTACAATGAGCAGTTCTTC.